These 21 T cell receptor beta chains were sequenced from one sample in a study of T cell responses to AZD1222 COVID-19 vaccine. Generated by immunoSEQ multiplex PCR, the TCRdb table keeps only in-frame clones and is missing some. The sample lists some 120,000 clones, approximately 85% occurring once. This specimen consisted of peripheral blood, obtained 28 days after the second AZD1222 dose. Receptors were obtained from an adult who received the AZD1222 COVID-19 vaccine.

The chain combines TRBV18 with TRBJ1-2, with D possibly TRBD1 on 5 matching bases. Germline V gene sequence: CDR1 KGHSH, CDR2 LQKENI. V was clipped by 3 bases and J by 5 bases, with 10 bases between them. This CDR3 has 13 amino acids. The CDR3 nucleotides read TGTGCCAGCTCACCCGGCAGGGAATATGGCTACACCTTC. As protein: CASSPGREYGYTF. Full variable domain (outside the CDR3, taken from reference TRBV18 and TRBJ1-2): NAGVMQNPRHLVRRRGQEARLRCSPMKGHSHVYWYRQLPEEGLKFMVYLQKENIIDESGMPKERFSAEFPKEGPSILRIQQVVRGDSAAYFCASSPGREYGYTFGSGTRLTVV.

This chain uses TRBV10-3 with TRBJ1-1, with D hard to call. V was shortened by 7 bases and J by 4 bases, with 19 bases between the two germline ends. CDR3 length: 15 residues. Germline-derived CDR1 and CDR2 are ENHRY and SYGVKD. CDR3 sequence (DNA): TGTGCCATCACCGAGGGATCGGCCGCGGGCACTGAAGCTTTCTTT. It specifies CAITEGSAAGTEAFF.

The CDR3 DNA follows: TGTGCCACCAGTGACACGAAAGACACCGGGGAGCTGTTTTTT. Translation: CATSDTKDTGELFF. This chain uses TRBV24-1 with TRBJ2-2; D not resolved. The CDR3 is 14 amino acids. Germline CDR1 KGHDR, CDR2 SFDVKD. V lost 4 bases, J lost 3 bases, and 8 bases lay in between.

This clone has a handful of counts. V usage is TRBV3-1 (or the pseudogene TRBV3-2) and J usage is TRBJ1-2; D is possibly TRBD1 (5 bases). Germline CDR1 reads LGHDT; CDR2 reads YNNKEL (reference sequence). This CDR3 is 16 amino acids long. Trimming took 3 bases from V and 2 from J, leaving 16 bases between them. As DNA, the CDR3 is TGTGCCAGCAGCCATTGGGGAGGGACCAAGAACTATGGCTACACCTTC. Translated: CASSHWGGTKNYGYTF.

This chain links TRBV5-6 with TRBJ1-2, with unresolved D. This CDR3 is built from 11 residues. V was pared by 2 bases and J by 10 bases, with 9 bases between. In germline, CDR1 is SGHDT, CDR2 YYEEEE. In DNA form, the CDR3 reads TGTGCCAGCAGCTTTCAGCTCTTCTACACCTTC. Its protein is CASSFQLFYTF.

The gene calls are TRBV19 and TRBJ2-1; 10 nucleotides match TRBD1. V shed 3 bases and J 7 bases; nucleotides not matched to a gene: 6. The length of the CDR3 is 15 residues. The germline V gene has CDR1 LNHDA and CDR2 SQIVND (reference sequence). CDR3 residues: CASSILGTGVNEQFF. DNA for the CDR3: TGTGCCAGTAGTATTCTTGGGACAGGGGTTAATGAGCAGTTCTTC.

The J gene is TRBJ1-1, the V gene TRBV29-1, with TRBD1 matching 7 bases. V gave up 7 bases and J gave up 0 bases; unmatched junction bases: 5. Germline CDR1 and CDR2: SQVTM and ANQGSEA. CDR3 length: 13 amino acids. In nucleotides, the CDR3 is TGCAGCGGCTCTGGACAGGTGAACACTGAAGCTTTCTTT. As protein: CSGSGQVNTEAFF.

This chain connects TRBV7-2 to TRBJ1-5, with D perhaps TRBD1 (5 bases). Germline assignment: CDR1 SGHTA and CDR2 FQGNSA. The CDR3 loop spans 15 amino acids. Trimming left V 5 bases short and J 6 bases short, with 17 bases between. The CDR3 nucleotides read TGTGCCAGCAGCCCAGGGCCGCCGCGGGGTCAGCCCCAGCATTTT. Amino acid sequence: CASSPGPPRGQPQHF. Complete variable domain (other parts from reference TRBV7-2 and TRBJ1-5): GAGVSQSPSNKVTEKGKDVELRCDPISGHTALYWYRQSLGQGLEFLIYFQGNSAPDKSGLPSDRFSAERTGGSVSTLTIQRTQQEDSAVYLCASSPGPPRGQPQHFGDGTRLSIL.

This clone was counted between two and nine times. This chain links TRBV9 with TRBJ1-4, with D maybe TRBD1 (6 bases). The CDR3 runs 15 residues. V gave up 6 bases and J gave up 3 bases, with 15 bases separating them. CDR1 is SGDLS and CDR2 is YYNGEE in the germline V gene. The CDR3 coding sequence is TGTGCCAGCACCGCCGGAGGGGGTTCTAATGAAAAACTGTTTTTT. It yields the protein CASTAGGGSNEKLFF.

The V and J genes are TRBV5-1 and TRBJ1-4; tentatively, D is TRBD1 (5 bases). The CDR3 has 14 residues. Trimming pared 1 base from V and 3 bases from J, leaving 7 bases between. Germline-derived CDR1 and CDR2 are SGHRS and YFSETQ. DNA of the CDR3: TGCGCCAGCAGCTTGCGGGGGGCTAATGAAAAACTGTTTTTT. Amino acid sequence: CASSLRGANEKLFF.

This chain joins TRBV27 and TRBJ1-2; perhaps TRBD1 as D (6 bases). Germline V gene sequence: CDR1 MNHEY, CDR2 SMNVEV (reference sequence). Trimming shortened V by 8 bases and J by 7 bases, and 11 bases separated the two germline ends. The CDR3 sequence is 11 residues long. The CDR3 spells CASRQGFGYTF. For the CDR3, the DNA is TGTGCCAGCCGTCAGGGGTTTGGCTACACCTTC.

This clone was detected only a few times. The rearrangement links TRBV11-2 to TRBJ1-1; possibly TRBD1 for D (5 bases). V was pared by 5 bases and J by 4 bases, with 14 bases between. CDR3 size: 14 residues. Germline V gene sequence: CDR1 SGHAT, CDR2 FQNNGV. The DNA for the CDR3 is TGTGCCAGCAGCGCAAACTCAGGGTCCACTGAAGCTTTCTTT. Translated, it gives CASSANSGSTEAFF.

This chain joins TRBV6-5 and TRBJ1-2; no clear D gene. Per the germline V gene, CDR1 is MNHEY and CDR2 is SVGAGI. V lost 6 bases and J lost 7, with 15 bases in between. The CDR3 consists of 13 residues. Here the CDR3 reads CASRLLGESGYTF. The CDR3 coding sequence is TGTGCCAGCAGACTTCTCGGGGAATCTGGCTACACCTTC.

The V and J genes are TRBV5-1 and TRBJ2-7; unclear D gene. Germline CDR1 reads SGHRS; CDR2 reads YFSETQ. V lost 4 bases and J 2 bases, leaving 19 bases between the germline ends. The CDR3 is 16 residues long. For the CDR3, the DNA is TGCGCCAGCAGCACCGATTTTCAGTCAGTGCCCTACGAGCAGTACTTC. Its translation: CASSTDFQSVPYEQYF. The full variable domain, rest sourced from reference TRBV5-1 and TRBJ2-7, is KAGVTQTPRYLIKTRGQQVTLSCSPISGHRSVSWYQQTPGQGLQFLFEYFSETQRNKGNFPGRFSGRQFSNSRSEMNVSTLELGDSALYLCASSTDFQSVPYEQYFGPGTRLTVT.

The chain carries TRBV19 and TRBJ2-2; tentative D call: TRBD2 (7 bases). V gave up 2 bases and J gave up 5 bases, with 12 bases separating them. CDR1 is LNHDA and CDR2 is SQIVND in the germline V gene (reference sequence). The CDR3 contains 15 residues. CDR3 in amino acids: CASSISGGWTGELFF. CDR3 in DNA: TGTGCCAGTAGTATATCGGGGGGCTGGACCGGGGAGCTGTTTTTT.

The rearrangement joins TRBV10-3 to TRBJ1-2; 7 bases agree with TRBD1. V dropped 5 bases and J dropped 3; count of bases not matched to a gene: 6. The CDR3 covers 14 residues. CDR1 is ENHRY, CDR2 SYGVKD, per germline. The CDR3 loop is CAISSTGQHYGYTF. CDR3 DNA: TGTGCCATCAGTTCGACGGGACAGCACTATGGCTACACCTTC.

This rearrangement joins TRBV4-1 to TRBJ1-1, with D maybe TRBD1 (5 bases). Germline values: CDR1 MGHRA, CDR2 YSYEKL. The CDR3 extends over 14 amino acids. V lost 4 bases and J 4 bases, leaving 13 bases between the germline ends. As DNA, the CDR3 is TGCGCCAGCAGCCGGGAAGGGGTGGTCACTGAAGCTTTCTTT. Its protein product is CASSREGVVTEAFF.

The rearrangement links TRBV19 to TRBJ2-1, with D tentatively TRBD1 (5 bases). The CDR3 has 14 amino acids. The germline V and J ends were trimmed by 10 bases and 5 bases, with 18 bases remaining between them. CDR1 LNHDA and CDR2 SQIVND come from the germline V gene (reference sequence). The CDR3 DNA follows: TGTGCCACCACCCGTGGGGCTGCAAACAATGAGCAGTTCTTC. Translation gives CATTRGAANNEQFF.

The rearrangement links TRBV20-1 to TRBJ1-6; 9 positions agree with TRBD1. Germline V lookup: CDR1 DFQATT, CDR2 SNEGSKA (reference sequence). The junction had 10 bases not matched to a gene; V was cut back by 6 bases and J by 10 bases. This CDR3 has 14 amino acids. CDR3 bases: TGCAGTGCGAGTGGGACAGGGACAGAATCACCCCTCCACTTT. Translated: CSASGTGTESPLHF.

The chain couples TRBV5-1 to TRBJ2-1; no definite D call. The germline gives CDR1 SGHRS, CDR2 YFSETQ. V lost 7 bases, J lost 7 bases, and 12 bases lay in between. The CDR3 spans 12 residues. The CDR3 loop is CASSDLGNEQFF. For the CDR3, the DNA is TGCGCCAGCTCGGACCTTGGGAATGAGCAGTTCTTC.

The chain carries TRBV7-8 and TRBJ1-5; maybe TRBD1 (6 bases). The V gene's germline CDR1 is SGHVS and CDR2 FQNEAQ. Trimming removed 6 bases from V and 4 bases from J, with 16 bases in between. CDR3 length equals 15 residues. CDR3 sequence: CASSQAPTGNQPQHF. The CDR3 DNA sequence: TGTGCCAGCAGTCAAGCCCCCACAGGGAATCAGCCCCAGCATTTT.